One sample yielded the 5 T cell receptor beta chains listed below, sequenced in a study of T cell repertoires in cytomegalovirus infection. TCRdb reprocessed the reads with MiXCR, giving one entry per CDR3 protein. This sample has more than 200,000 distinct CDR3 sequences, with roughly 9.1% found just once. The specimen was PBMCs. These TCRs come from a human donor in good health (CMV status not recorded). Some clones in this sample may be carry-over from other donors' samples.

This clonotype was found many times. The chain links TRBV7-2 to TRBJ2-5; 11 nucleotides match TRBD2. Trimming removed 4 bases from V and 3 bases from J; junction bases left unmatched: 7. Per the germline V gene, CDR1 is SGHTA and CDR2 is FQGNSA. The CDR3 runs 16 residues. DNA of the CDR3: TGTGCCAGCAGCTCACAGACGGGACTAGCGGAAGAGACCCAGTACTTC. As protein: CASSSQTGLAEETQYF.

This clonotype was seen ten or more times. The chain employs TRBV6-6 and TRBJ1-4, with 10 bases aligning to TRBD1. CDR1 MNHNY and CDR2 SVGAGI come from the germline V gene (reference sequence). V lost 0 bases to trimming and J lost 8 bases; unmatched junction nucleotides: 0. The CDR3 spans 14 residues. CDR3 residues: CASSYSTGGEKLFF. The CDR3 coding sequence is TGTGCCAGCAGTTACTCGACAGGGGGCGAAAAACTGTTTTTT.

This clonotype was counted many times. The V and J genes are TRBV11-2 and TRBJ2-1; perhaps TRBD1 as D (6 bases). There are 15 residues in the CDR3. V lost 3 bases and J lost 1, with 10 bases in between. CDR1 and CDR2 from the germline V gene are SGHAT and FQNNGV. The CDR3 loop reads CASSFTGQSYNEQFF. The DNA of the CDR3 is TGTGCCAGCAGCTTCACGGGACAATCCTACAATGAGCAGTTCTTC.

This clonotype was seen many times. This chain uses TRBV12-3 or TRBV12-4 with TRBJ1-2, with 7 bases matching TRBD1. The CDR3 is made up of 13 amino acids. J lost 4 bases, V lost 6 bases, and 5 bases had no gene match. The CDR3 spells CASSSDRVYGYTF. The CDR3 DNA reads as TGTGCCAGCAGCTCCGACAGGGTCTATGGCTACACCTTC.

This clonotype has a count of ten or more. DNA for the CDR3: TGTGCCAGCAGCCGCCGTAGTGATGGGACGGGGGAGCAGTTCTTC. Protein: CASSRRSDGTGEQFF. The chain employs TRBV7-8 and TRBJ2-1; D could derive from TRBD1 or TRBD2 (5 bases each). In germline, CDR1 is SGHVS, CDR2 FQNEAQ. V was trimmed by 5 bases and J by 10 bases, leaving 21 bases between them. CDR3 length: 15 residues.